A selection of T cell receptor beta chains follows, all from one sample in a study of molecular identifiers for immune sequencing clone quantification. TCRdb called the PCR reads again in MiXCR, with one record for every CDR3 protein. The table has around 470,000 distinct CDR3 sequences, roughly 26% seen once; the top ten hold 0.7% to 0.9%. Sequenced sample: naive CD8+ T cells from blood, with Jurkat cell RNA spiked in. The receptor set was obtained from a human donor in good health. Some libraries in this study had Jurkat cell RNA spiked in. The CDR3 runs from the conserved cysteine through the conserved F or W. Fields, in order: D gene, V gene, clone size, J gene, CDR3 protein, CDR3 DNA. D genes are given only for firm matches. Where a row states a size, it is once, few, many or the class of an expanded clone; other rows omit it.

TRBD1	TRBV27	.	TRBJ1-1	CASSSSNRGPSLEAFF	TGTGCCAGCAGTTCAAGTAACAGGGGACCCTCCCTCGAAGCTTTCTTT
TRBD1	TRBV7-9	few	TRBJ2-7	CASSLEDRGYEQYF	TGTGCCAGCAGCTTAGAGGACAGGGGATACGAGCAGTACTTC
TRBD2	TRBV13	.	TRBJ2-7	CASSPTGLAGGPKQYF	TGTGCCAGCAGCCCCACTGGACTAGCGGGGGGGCCCAAGCAGTACTTC
.	TRBV27	few	TRBJ2-5	CASRMMETQYF	TGTGCCAGCAGGATGATGGAGACCCAGTACTTC
.	TRBV19	few	TRBJ2-2	CASSIFLNRDTGELFF	TGTGCCAGTAGTATCTTTCTAAACAGGGATACCGGGGAGCTGTTTTTT
TRBD2	TRBV29-1	few	TRBJ2-7	CSVGGTSGGRSSYEQYF	TGCAGCGTTGGTGGGACTAGCGGGGGACGGTCTTCCTACGAGCAGTACTTC
TRBD2	TRBV7-9	few	TRBJ2-3	CASSSAGTSGRGTDTQYF	TGTGCCAGCAGCTCGGCCGGGACTAGCGGGAGGGGCACAGATACGCAGTATTTT
.	TRBV6-2/TRBV6-3	.	TRBJ1-1	CASSFLASTEAFF	TGTGCCAGCTCCTTTCTAGCGTCCACTGAAGCTTTCTTT
TRBD1	TRBV19	few	TRBJ1-2	CASSIGGQAPYGYTF	TGTGCCAGTAGTATCGGGGGACAGGCGCCCTATGGCTACACCTTC
.	TRBV18	.	TRBJ2-3	CASSHYSDTDDTQYF	TGTGCCAGCTCCCACTATTCCGACACGGACGATACGCAGTATTTT
.	TRBV4-1	many	TRBJ2-7	CASSQQGMGQRYEQYF	TGCGCCAGCAGCCAACAGGGGATGGGACAAAGGTACGAGCAGTACTTC
.	TRBV15	.	TRBJ1-5	CATSRDTWGQGEGQPQHF	TGTGCCACCAGCAGAGATACATGGGGTCAAGGGGAGGGTCAGCCCCAGCATTTT